This TCR beta chain appears in the sequencing data of a study of shared clonotypes between healthy human individuals. The method was immunoSEQ multiplex PCR; TCRdb's version includes in-frame clones alone and lacks a portion of them. The sample lists 1.6 million or so clones, roughly 96% occurring once. CDR3 length equals 14 residues. CDR1 and CDR2 from the germline V gene are SNHLY and FYNNEI. Unmatched junction bases numbered 7, after V lost 6 bases and J lost 3 bases. This clonotype was obtained from a young man in good health. V and J are TRBV2 and TRBJ2-7; 8 nucleotides line up with TRBD2. The sample taken for sequencing was naive CD4+ T cells sorted from blood. Indicated subset: CD45RA+ positively selected. The CDR3 sequence is CASSNLGLVYEQYF. Here the CDR3 DNA reads TGTGCCAGCAGCAACCTGGGACTAGTCTACGAGCAGTACTTC.